This note documents a single T cell receptor (beta chain) sequence. Its antigen is not identified. The CDR3 has 12 residues. The ends were cut back, 5 bases at V and 4 bases at J, with 8 bases in the middle. CDR1 and CDR2 from the germline V gene are LNHDA and SQIVND (reference sequence). The entry originates in a study of T cell responses to AZD1222 COVID-19 vaccine. Study-level results: Targeting of unmutated variant regions was reportedly seen in nearly half of spike-specific TCRs.

TCRdb keeps only in-frame clones here, not all; method: immunoSEQ multiplex PCR. Among 75,000 to 95,000 clones listed, 75% to 90% were seen once. This TCR came from an adult who received the AZD1222 COVID-19 vaccine. The sample consisted of peripheral blood, taken 28 days after the second AZD1222 dose. The chain couples TRBV19 to TRBJ1-2, with D unclear. Here the CDR3 reads CASSPVGYGYTF. CDR3 sequence (DNA): TGTGCCAGTAGTCCCGTCGGCTATGGCTACACCTTC.